The 12 T cell receptor beta chains presented below share a single source sample, sequenced in a study of identifying expanded T cells in peripheral blood. The method was immunoSEQ multiplex PCR; TCRdb's version includes in-frame clones alone and lacks a portion of them. There are about 100,000 clones in the sample; 80% to 90% occur only once, and 4.5% to 6.5% lies in the top ten. Material: blood. The receptor source for this set is a person aged 18 to 70 in good health.

The chain uses TRBV6-4 and TRBJ1-1; TRBD1 is a possible D gene (5 bases). The germline gives CDR1 MRHNA, CDR2 SNTAGT. This CDR3 region has 14 residues. The V end was cut by 3 bases, the J end by 5 bases, with 13 bases between. Here the CDR3 reads CASSEVSGGTEAFF. For the CDR3, the DNA is TGTGCCAGCAGTGAGGTATCGGGGGGAACTGAAGCTTTCTTT.

This rearrangement joins TRBV6-7 to TRBJ2-1; D perhaps matches TRBD2 (6 bases). Being an ORF, TRBV6-7 has a function that is uncertain. The CDR3 has 14 amino acids. V lost 7 bases and J 9 bases, leaving 19 bases between the germline ends. DNA for the CDR3: TGTGCCAGCACCCGAGTTGGGCGGGACGGTGAGCAGTTCTTC. As protein: CASTRVGRDGEQFF.

V is TRBV4-2 and J is TRBJ1-2; 9 bases match TRBD1. The germline gives CDR1 LGHNA, CDR2 YNFKEQ. V lost 4 bases, J lost 8 bases, and 5 bases stayed unmatched. The CDR3 extends over 13 amino acids. The chain's CDR3 is CASSRDRAGGYTF. The CDR3 DNA reads as TGTGCCAGCAGCCGGGACAGGGCAGGCGGCTACACCTTC.

The chain carries TRBV5-6 and TRBJ2-6; D ambiguous. This CDR3 is built from 14 residues. In germline, CDR1 is SGHDT, CDR2 YYEEEE. Trimming left V 1 base short and J 17 bases short, with 19 bases between. The CDR3 DNA reads as TGTGCCAGCAGCTTGTCACAATTGGAGACTTCCTTGACTTTC. Translation: CASSLSQLETSLTF. The full variable domain, with the rest looked up from reference TRBV5-6 and TRBJ2-6, is DAGVTQSPTHLIKTRGQQVTLRCSPKSGHDTVSWYQQALGQGPQFIFQYYEEEERQRGNFPDRFSGHQFPNYSSELNVNALLLGDSALYLCASSLSQLETSLTFGAGSRLTVL.

The table lists this clone with a count of one. The CDR3 loop is CASSPSRTGASYNEQFF. CDR3 in DNA: TGTGCCAGCTCACCTTCTCGGACAGGAGCCTCCTACAATGAGCAGTTCTTC. The chain links TRBV18 to TRBJ2-1; 7 nucleotides agree with TRBD1. The germline gives CDR1 KGHSH, CDR2 LQKENI. The CDR3 spans 17 residues. J was trimmed by 0 bases and V by 3 bases; bases with no gene match: 8.

V is TRBV9 and J is TRBJ1-4; D perhaps matches TRBD1 (5 bases). The V and J ends lost 3 bases and 7 bases respectively, with 28 bases between them. The CDR3 covers 19 residues. Germline V gives CDR1 SGDLS, CDR2 YYNGEE. The CDR3 region has the DNA TGTGCCAGCAGCGCCAGACAGCCTCAATCCATAGGGAACGTTGAAAAACTGTTTTTT. As protein: CASSARQPQSIGNVEKLFF. Full variable domain (missing parts from reference TRBV9 and TRBJ1-4): DSGVTQTPKHLITATGQRVTLRCSPRSGDLSVYWYQQSLDQGLQFLIQYYNGEERAKGNILERFSAQQFPDLHSELNLSSLELGDSALYFCASSARQPQSIGNVEKLFFGSGTQLSVL.

V gene TRBV7-2 combines with J gene TRBJ1-2; possibly TRBD1 for D (5 bases). The CDR3 extends over 13 amino acids. The V end lost 0 bases, the J end lost 8 bases, and 10 bases lay between the germline ends. Germline-derived CDR1 and CDR2 are SGHTA and FQGNSA. CDR3 sequence reads: CASSLAGAYGYTF. CDR3 bases: TGTGCCAGCAGCTTAGCAGGGGCTTACGGCTACACCTTC.

The gene calls are TRBV6-1 and TRBJ1-2; D is undetermined. This CDR3 is 13 amino acids long. Trimming pared 3 bases from V and 4 bases from J, leaving 9 bases between. Germline CDR1 and CDR2: MNHNS and SASEGT. CDR3 sequence (DNA): TGTGCCAGCAGTGACAGGAGAACCTATGGCTACACCTTC. Translation gives CASSDRRTYGYTF.

The V call is TRBV6-6, the J call TRBJ2-7; the match to TRBD2 covers 7 bases. J lost 3 bases, V lost 0 bases, and 5 bases had no gene match. The CDR3 has 15 amino acids. The germline CDR1 and CDR2 sequences are MNHNY and SVGAGI (reference sequence). In DNA, the CDR3 is TGTGCCAGCAGTTACTCGGCTAGCGGCCTCTACGAGCAGTACTTC. It translates to CASSYSASGLYEQYF.

This chain connects TRBV18 to TRBJ2-7; D is uncertain. The V gene lost 6 bases and the J gene lost 0 bases, with 6 bases spanning the gap. Germline lookup yields CDR1 KGHSH and CDR2 LQKENI. The CDR3 contains 12 residues. The CDR3 bases are TGTGCCAGCTCCCTTAGCTCCTACGAGCAGTACTTC. Encoded protein: CASSLSSYEQYF.

The V gene is TRBV29-1, the J gene TRBJ1-2; TRBD1 matches 7 bases. The length of the CDR3 is 14 residues. Germline V gives CDR1 SQVTM, CDR2 ANQGSEA. J was trimmed by 3 bases and V by 4 bases; bases with no gene match: 8. In DNA form, the CDR3 reads TGCAGCGTTGTTGGGGGCAGGGGGGACTATGGCTACACCTTC. Protein: CSVVGGRGDYGYTF.

J is TRBJ1-1 and V is TRBV19, with no clear D. Germline CDR1 LNHDA, CDR2 SQIVND (reference sequence). Trimming removed 3 bases from V and 4 bases from J, with 9 bases in between. There are 13 residues in the CDR3. The CDR3 bases are TGTGCCAGTAGTATTTATTCGGCCACTGAAGCTTTCTTT. Its protein product is CASSIYSATEAFF.